Given below is one T cell receptor beta chain in context. The sample belongs to a study of blood T cell repertoires in COVID-19. The table came from immunoSEQ multiplex PCR; TCRdb's copy has only in-frame clones and leaves some out. The sample contains 430,000 or so clones, 70% to 90% of which appear only once. The CDR3 is made up of 12 amino acids. Sequenced sample: peripheral blood. The TCR comes from a man aged 18 to 30 with COVID-19, enrolled during active disease. The V call is TRBV23-1, the J call TRBJ1-5; D perhaps matches TRBD1 (6 bases). TRBV23-1 is noted as an ORF with a role that remains uncertain. CDR3 in DNA: TGCGCGGGGAGGGGGAGCAATCAGCCCCAGCATTTT. The encoded protein is CAGRGSNQPQHF.